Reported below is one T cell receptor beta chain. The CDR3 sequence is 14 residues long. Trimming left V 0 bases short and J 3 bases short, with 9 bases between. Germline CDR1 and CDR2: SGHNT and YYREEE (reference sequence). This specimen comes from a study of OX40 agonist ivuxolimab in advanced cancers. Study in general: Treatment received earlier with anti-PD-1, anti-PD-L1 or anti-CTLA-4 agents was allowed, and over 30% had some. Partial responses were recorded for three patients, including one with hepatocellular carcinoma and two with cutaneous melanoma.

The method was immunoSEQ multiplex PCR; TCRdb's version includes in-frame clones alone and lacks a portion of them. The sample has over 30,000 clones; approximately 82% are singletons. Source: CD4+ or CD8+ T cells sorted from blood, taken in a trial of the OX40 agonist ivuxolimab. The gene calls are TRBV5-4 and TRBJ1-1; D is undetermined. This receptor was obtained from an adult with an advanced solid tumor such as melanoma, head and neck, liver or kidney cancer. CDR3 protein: CASSLVDGDTEAFF. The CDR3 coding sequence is TGTGCCAGCAGCTTGGTGGACGGGGACACTGAAGCTTTCTTT.